These T cell receptor beta chains were read from a single sample in a study of blood T cell repertoires in COVID-19. Data came from immunoSEQ multiplex PCR; TCRdb stores just in-frame clones and leaves some out. The sample shows about 33,000 clones, roughly nine tenths of them seen only once. Sequenced sample: peripheral blood. These receptors came from a human donor with active COVID-19. The donor label of this sample is uncertain. Each CDR3 is given with its conserved first and last residue. D genes are given only for firm matches. The size entry is marked missing in some rows and otherwise reads once, few, many or a size class.

TGTGCCAGCAGCACCTACGACAGGGGGCGCTCCTACGAGCAGTACTTC	CASSTYDRGRSYEQYF	-	TRBD1	TRBV5-6	TRBJ2-7
TGTGCCAGCAGCCCAGGGGGCATGGCCAAAAACATTCAGTACTTC	CASSPGGMAKNIQYF	few	TRBD1	TRBV28	TRBJ2-4
TGTGCCAGCAGCACCGGGACAACTAATGAAAAACTGTTTTTT	CASSTGTTNEKLFF	-	-	TRBV11-2	TRBJ1-4
TGTGCCAGCAGTTCCCTACTAGCGGGAGGCCAAGAGACCCAGTACTTC	CASSSLLAGGQETQYF	-	TRBD2	TRBV27	TRBJ2-5
TGCGCCAGCAGTTTCAGGACAGGGGGCAGCTACGAGCAGTACTTC	CASSFRTGGSYEQYF	once	TRBD1	TRBV5-1	TRBJ2-7
TGTGCCAGCAGCGTAGGGACTAGCGGGGGCCCCTACGAGCAGTACTTC	CASSVGTSGGPYEQYF	-	TRBD2	TRBV9	TRBJ2-7
TGTGCCAGCAGCCCTGCGGTTCCGACAGTTACCTACGAGCAGTACTTC	CASSPAVPTVTYEQYF	-	-	TRBV5-6	TRBJ2-7
TGTGCCAGCAGCTTAGGACTAGCGTACTACAATGAGCAGTTCTTC	CASSLGLAYYNEQFF	-	TRBD2	TRBV7-9	TRBJ2-1
TGTGCCAGCAGTTTAAGGGGCACCATATATTTT	CASSLRGTIYF	-	-	TRBV28	TRBJ1-3
TGTGCCAGCAGCCCCCGTTTCACAGATACGCAGTATTTT	CASSPRFTDTQYF	-	-	TRBV11-2	TRBJ2-3
TGTGCCAGCAGTGAAGGACTAGCGGGGGGCCCGACCTACAATGAGCAGTTCTTC	CASSEGLAGGPTYNEQFF	-	TRBD2	TRBV2	TRBJ2-1
TGTGCCAGCCAGCAGGTAGCGGGAGGAGATAATACGCAGTATTTT	CASQQVAGGDNTQYF	-	TRBD2	TRBV19	TRBJ2-3
TGTGCCAGCAGCTTGTGGCAGGGAAACACCATATATTTT	CASSLWQGNTIYF	-	-	TRBV5-4	TRBJ1-3
TGTGCCAGCAGCTTAGATAACTACGAGCAGTACTTC	CASSLDNYEQYF	-	-	TRBV7-9	TRBJ2-7
TGTGCCAGCAGTTACTCCCTAGCGGGAGGGCCACTTGGGGCCAACGTCCTGACTTTC	CASSYSLAGGPLGANVLTF	-	TRBD2	TRBV27	TRBJ2-6
TGTGCCAGCAGCTCGAACAGAGACGAGCAGTACTTC	CASSSNRDEQYF	few	-	TRBV7-2	TRBJ2-7
TGCGCCAGCAGCTTGACTAGCGGGGGGGCATGGAATGAGCAGTTCTTC	CASSLTSGGAWNEQFF	-	TRBD2	TRBV5-1	TRBJ2-1
TGTGCCAGTAGTCACAGGGGGCACAATTCACCCCTCCACTTT	CASSHRGHNSPLHF	-	TRBD1	TRBV19	TRBJ1-6
TGTGCCAGCAGCTTGGGACAGGGCGACGGAAACACCATATATTTT	CASSLGQGDGNTIYF	-	TRBD1	TRBV5-5	TRBJ1-3
TGTGCCAGCAGCTTGAGCGGGAGTTGGGCAGATACGCAGTATTTT	CASSLSGSWADTQYF	-	TRBD2	TRBV7-2	TRBJ2-3
TGTGCCACCAGTGACAAGACTAATGGGAACACCATATATTTT	CATSDKTNGNTIYF	-	-	TRBV24-1	TRBJ1-3
TGTGCCAGCAGCTTTGATCTAGCGGGAGGAACACCATTGCTCAATGAGCAGTTCTTC	CASSFDLAGGTPLLNEQFF	once	-	TRBV12-1	TRBJ2-1
TGCGCCAGCAGCCAAAGGGGAGGGTTAGCGGGGGTCCTCAATGAGCAGTTCTTC	CASSQRGGLAGVLNEQFF	-	TRBD2	TRBV4-1	TRBJ2-1
TGTGCCAGCAGCTACGGGACAGGCCGGGAAAAACTGTTTTTT	CASSYGTGREKLFF	-	TRBD1	TRBV9	TRBJ1-4
TGTGCCAGCAGTCCCTACTACGAGCAGTACTTC	CASSPYYEQYF	-	-	TRBV27	TRBJ2-7
TGTGCCAGCAGTTTTCGGGGGGCTGGCGGCTACACCTTC	CASSFRGAGGYTF	-	-	TRBV6-2/TRBV6-3	TRBJ1-2
TGTGCCAGCAGTGTGTCCACCACGGGACAAGGTTACGAGCAGTACTTC	CASSVSTTGQGYEQYF	few	-	TRBV6-1	TRBJ2-7
TGTGCCAGCAGCTTAGGCCTGGGGGGGGCGGATGGCTACACCTTC	CASSLGLGGADGYTF	once	-	TRBV13	TRBJ1-2
TGTGCCAGCAGTTACGTCGGGAGGGCCTACGAGCAGTACTTC	CASSYVGRAYEQYF	-	TRBD2	TRBV6-2/TRBV6-3	TRBJ2-7
TGTGCCAGCAGCGGACGACTAGCGGGGGGGCCCGTCGATGAGCAGTTCTTC	CASSGRLAGGPVDEQFF	once	TRBD2	TRBV5-4	TRBJ2-1
TGTGCCAGCAGCCAACTAGCGGGGGGGCTCGGGGAGCTGTTTTTT	CASSQLAGGLGELFF	-	TRBD2	TRBV3-1/TRBV3-2	TRBJ2-2
TGTGCCAGCAGTTCCGGCGGGAGAAACCACGAGCAGTACTTC	CASSSGGRNHEQYF	-	TRBD2	TRBV27	TRBJ2-7
TGTGCCAGCAGAAGGGACAGGGGGCTCCGCCACGAGCAGTACTTC	CASRRDRGLRHEQYF	-	TRBD1	TRBV2	TRBJ2-7
TGTGCCAGCAGTTACACGCATACAGGGGGCTCTGAGCAGTTCTTC	CASSYTHTGGSEQFF	-	TRBD1	TRBV6-2/TRBV6-3	TRBJ2-1
TGTGCCAGCTCCGACAGGGGGCGGGACGAGCAGTACTTC	CASSDRGRDEQYF	-	TRBD1	TRBV27	TRBJ2-7